One sample yielded the 9 T cell receptor beta chains listed below, sequenced in a study of cytomegalovirus exposure and HLA in healthy donors listed by TCRdb under 2017. The library was produced with the immunoSEQ multiplex PCR assay. The multiplex PCR relied on a mix of 60 forward primers for TCR Vbeta segments and 13 reverse primers for TCR Jbeta segments. TCRdb holds this immuneACCESS table with in-frame rearrangements only. Some clones are missing; in checked studies, unresolved V genes explain under half, and the rest has no known cause. A total of fewer than 95,000 clones appear in this sample, around 84% of them only once. In total, the top ten clones hold about 7.7% of the sample. The sequencing input was PBMCs. These receptors all come from a man aged 40-49 years in good health and CMV-seropositive.

A remark on this clone: The junction shows a germline mismatch at one end, possibly a read error. This chain links TRBV7-7 with TRBJ2-7, with TRBD1 as a possible D gene (5 bases). Germline CDR1 is SSHAT and CDR2 is FNYEAQ (reference sequence). This CDR3 has 14 residues. The CDR3 DNA sequence: TGTGCTAGCAGCTTAGACGCAGGGTCCTACGAGCAGTACTTC. Its translation: CASSLDAGSYEQYF.

The rearrangement joins TRBV18 to TRBJ2-4, with 10 bases lining up with TRBD1. Trimming cost V 3 bases and J 7 bases; bases outside gene matches: 9. This CDR3 comprises 16 residues. Germline V gene data show CDR1 as KGHSH and CDR2 as LQKENI. The CDR3 DNA reads as TGTGCCAGCTCACCTCGGGACAGGGGTTTAATGAACATTCAGTACTTC. Its protein is CASSPRDRGLMNIQYF.

This chain joins TRBV7-2 and TRBJ1-5; 8 bases align to TRBD1. Germline V gives CDR1 SGHTA, CDR2 FQGNSA. The length of the CDR3 is 18 residues. V shed 1 base, J shed 0 bases, and the junction held 8 bases outside the gene matches. This CDR3 reads CASSLEAGGPFSNQPQHF. CDR3 DNA sequence: TGTGCCAGCAGCTTAGAAGCAGGGGGCCCATTTAGCAATCAGCCCCAGCATTTT.

This clone has a handful of counts. The genes are TRBV6-5 and TRBJ1-3; D is perhaps TRBD1 (6 bases). The CDR3 loop spans 14 amino acids. Looked up from germline, CDR1 is MNHEY and CDR2 is SVGAGI. V lost 6 bases, J lost 0 bases, and 9 bases lay in between. The CDR3 loop reads CASRTGFSGNTIYF. In DNA form, the CDR3 reads TGTGCCAGCAGGACAGGCTTCTCTGGAAACACCATATATTTT.

With regard to this clone: Additional DNA sequences in this sample encode the identical CDR3. The chain is built from TRBV9 and TRBJ2-2, with D hard to call. This CDR3 has 14 residues. CDR1 and CDR2 (germline): SGDLS, YYNGEE. The V end lost 2 bases, the J end lost 0 bases, and 5 bases lay between the germline ends. The CDR3 loop reads CASSVSPNTGELFF. The CDR3 coding sequence is TGTGCCAGCAGCGTTAGCCCGAACACCGGGGAGCTGTTTTTT. Full variable domain (missing parts from reference TRBV9 and TRBJ2-2): DSGVTQTPKHLITATGQRVTLRCSPRSGDLSVYWYQQSLDQGLQFLIQYYNGEERAKGNILERFSAQQFPDLHSELNLSSLELGDSALYFCASSVSPNTGELFFGEGSRLTVL.

The CDR3 region has the DNA TGCGCCAGCAGCTTGGGTTGGGAGACATCTCAAGATACGCAGTATTTT. Translating it yields CASSLGWETSQDTQYF. V and J are TRBV5-1 and TRBJ2-3; TRBD2 is a possible D gene (5 bases). The CDR3 spans 16 residues. V was clipped by 0 bases and J by 5 bases, with 16 bases between them. Germline V gene data show CDR1 as SGHRS and CDR2 as YFSETQ. Complete variable domain (other parts from reference TRBV5-1 and TRBJ2-3): KAGVTQTPRYLIKTRGQQVTLSCSPISGHRSVSWYQQTPGQGLQFLFEYFSETQRNKGNFPGRFSGRQFSNSRSEMNVSTLELGDSALYLCASSLGWETSQDTQYFGPGTRLTVL.

The chain couples TRBV27 to TRBJ1-4; D gene uncertain. Between the trimmed V and J ends, which lost 7 bases and 7 bases, there was a span of 13 bases. Germline V lookup: CDR1 MNHEY, CDR2 SMNVEV (reference sequence). This CDR3 comprises 13 residues. For the CDR3, the DNA is TGTGCCAGCATGGGGTGGGGAGGTGAAAAACTGTTTTTT. Protein: CASMGWGGEKLFF.

The V gene is TRBV5-1, the J gene TRBJ2-1; 9 bases are a match to TRBD2. The germline CDR1 and CDR2 sequences are SGHRS and YFSETQ. V shed 4 bases, J shed 1 base, and the junction held 9 bases outside the gene matches. The CDR3 is made up of 17 amino acids. CDR3 sequence (DNA): TGCGCCAGCAGCCCCATAAAAAGCGGGGGGTCCTACAATGAGCAGTTCTTC. Protein sequence: CASSPIKSGGSYNEQFF. The variable domain in full, completed from reference TRBV5-1 and TRBJ2-1, reads KAGVTQTPRYLIKTRGQQVTLSCSPISGHRSVSWYQQTPGQGLQFLFEYFSETQRNKGNFPGRFSGRQFSNSRSEMNVSTLELGDSALYLCASSPIKSGGSYNEQFFGPGTRLTVL.

The chain employs TRBV19 and TRBJ2-5; 8 nucleotides line up with TRBD2. This CDR3 has 16 amino acids. Germline V gives CDR1 LNHDA, CDR2 SQIVND (reference sequence). V lost 4 bases and J lost 5; bases outside the gene matches: 12. CDR3 bases: TGTGCCAGTAGTACACCCTCCGGGAGGGCGGGGGAGACCCAGTACTTC. Translating gives CASSTPSGRAGETQYF.